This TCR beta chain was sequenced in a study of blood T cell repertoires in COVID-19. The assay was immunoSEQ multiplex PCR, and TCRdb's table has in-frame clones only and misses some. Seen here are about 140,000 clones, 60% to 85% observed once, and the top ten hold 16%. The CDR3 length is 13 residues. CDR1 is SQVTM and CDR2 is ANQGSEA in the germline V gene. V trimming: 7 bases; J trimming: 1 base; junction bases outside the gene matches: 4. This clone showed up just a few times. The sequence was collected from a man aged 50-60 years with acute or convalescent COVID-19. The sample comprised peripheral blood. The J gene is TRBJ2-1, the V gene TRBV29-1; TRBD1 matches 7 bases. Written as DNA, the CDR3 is TGCAGCGGGTACAGGGGATCCTACAATGAGCAGTTCTTC. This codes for CSGYRGSYNEQFF.